This TCR beta chain was retrieved from a study of T cell repertoires in cytomegalovirus infection. For the study at large: Carrying CMV and the relevant HLA type showed in public TCR beta signatures. Study-wide findings and caveats: Identification of carriers of CMV plus the relevant HLA was performed using cumulative public TCR beta family frequency.

Comment on this clonotype: Its antigen is undetermined.

A single record per CDR3 protein comes from TCRdb applying MiXCR to the reads. The sample has under 600,000 distinct CDR3 sequences; more than 15% are singletons. The clonotype was recovered from a human donor in good health (CMV status not recorded). Some clones in this sample may be carry-over from other donors' samples. The sequenced material came from CD8+ T cells from PBMCs.

The CDR3 reads CASSLRSHTGELFF. The CDR3 DNA reads as TGTGCCAGCAGTTTGCGGTCGCACACCGGGGAGCTGTTTTTT. The chain recombines TRBV12-3 or TRBV12-4 with TRBJ2-2; no clear D gene. V shed 3 bases and J shed 3 bases, with 8 bases lying between them. CDR3 length equals 14 residues.